These 8 T cell receptor beta chains were sequenced from one sample in a study of T cells in localized non-small cell lung cancer (dated by TCRdb to the early 2020s). Library preparation was by the immunoSEQ multiplex PCR assay. Sourced from immuneACCESS, this table was stored by TCRdb with only in-frame sequences that have V and J called. A share of the clones is absent; for the studies checked, an unresolved V gene accounts for under half, and the remainder has no known explanation. The sample table records roughly 1,100 clones; roughly 31% of these occur just once. Of the sample, roughly 15% falls within the top ten clones. This sample comprised normal lung tissue next to the tumor, obtained before any cancer treatment. The receptors shown here come from an older male donor with stage II squamous cell lung carcinoma.

In this sample, this clone turned up once. The genes are TRBV19 and TRBJ2-7; 7 bases match TRBD2. The J segment lost 0 bases and the V segment lost 3 bases, leaving 2 bases of the junction unmatched. The CDR3 runs 14 residues. CDR1 and CDR2 from the germline V gene are LNHDA and SQIVND (reference sequence). CDR3 amino acids: CASSMGGSSYEQYF. CDR3 sequence (DNA): TGTGCCAGTAGTATGGGGGGGAGCTCCTACGAGCAGTACTTC.

This clone was recorded a few times. The chain employs TRBV12-5 and TRBJ2-7; maybe TRBD1 (5 bases). Germline CDR1 LGHNT, CDR2 FRNRAP. The CDR3 has 14 amino acids. V dropped 7 bases and J dropped 1 base, with 14 bases sitting between them. As DNA, the CDR3 is TGTGCTAGTGCCCTAGACAGTCCATCCTACGAGCAGTACTTC. Encoded protein: CASALDSPSYEQYF.

Relative to its sample, this clone is large. The V gene is TRBV19, the J gene TRBJ2-7, with D perhaps matching TRBD1 or TRBD2 (5 bases each). This CDR3 contains 14 residues. Trimming took off 7 bases at V and 7 bases at J, with 20 bases between the two ends. CDR1 and CDR2 from the germline V gene are LNHDA and SQIVND (reference sequence). CDR3 DNA sequence: TGTGCCAGTACTCCGGGGCCCTTCGAGGGGGAGCAGTACTTC. Its protein product is CASTPGPFEGEQYF.

This chain links TRBV7-5 with TRBJ2-3; TRBD1 is the table's D call and was not checked against the DNA. TRBV7-5 is assigned pseudogene status. The CDR3 has 18 residues. CDR3 bases: TGTGCCAGCAGCTCCACGAACAGGGGGCTTCTTGGGACAGATACGCAGTATTTT. Translation gives CASSSTNRGLLGTDTQYF.

This clone has a handful of counts. The DNA is left out, because the CDR3 cannot be placed on it with certainty; the CDR3 is given as TCRdb lists it. The chain carries TRBV6-8 and TRBJ2-1; the table calls TRBD1, which could not be checked here. Inclusive of both ends, the CDR3 amounts to 16 amino acids. Looked up from germline, CDR1 is MNHGY and CDR2 is SAAAGT. Here the CDR3 reads CASSLDNRGHFGEQFF.

The V call is TRBV11-3, the J call TRBJ2-1; no clear D. The CDR3 extends over 15 amino acids. The V gene's germline CDR1 is SGHNT and CDR2 YENEEA. V gave up 5 bases and J gave up 8 bases, with 19 bases separating them. The CDR3 sequence is CASSQKAPPGDEQFF. CDR3 coding DNA: TGTGCCAGCAGCCAGAAGGCCCCCCCGGGCGATGAGCAGTTCTTC.

This clone showed up just a few times. V usage is TRBV28 and J usage is TRBJ1-3; 8 bases fit TRBD1. Per germline, CDR1 MDHEN and CDR2 SYDVKM. V trimming: 5 bases; J trimming: 0 bases; junction bases outside the gene matches: 3. This CDR3 comprises 15 residues. CDR3 amino acids: CASSAGGSSGNTIYF. In nucleotides, the CDR3 is TGTGCCAGCAGTGCAGGGGGCAGCTCTGGAAACACCATATATTTT.

By sample share, this clone is medium-sized (0.01 to 0.1%). The chain uses TRBV6-8 and TRBJ2-3, with TRBD1 matching over 9 bases. Germline V CDR1 and CDR2: MNHGY, SAAAGT. V trimming: 6 bases; J trimming: 1 base; junction bases outside the gene matches: 5. CDR3 length equals 15 residues. CDR3 loop: CASSVRTGGTDTQYF. CDR3 bases: TGTGCCAGCAGCGTCCGGACAGGGGGCACAGATACGCAGTATTTT.